The rows below give T cell receptor beta chains drawn from one sample of a study of blood T cell repertoires in COVID-19. Data came from immunoSEQ multiplex PCR; TCRdb stores just in-frame clones and leaves some out. The sample holds about 240,000 clones, about 85% seen once. The specimen was peripheral blood. The receptors stem from a woman between 50 and 59 years old with COVID-19, enrolled during active disease. CDR3s include the opening cysteine and the closing phenylalanine or tryptophan. Fields, in order: J gene, V gene, D gene, clone size, CDR3 protein, CDR3 DNA. A D gene is named only where the DNA matches it firmly. The size entry is marked missing in some rows and otherwise reads once, few, many or a size class.

j_call: TRBJ1-2; v_call: TRBV7-2; d_call: -; clone_size: -; cdr3_aa: CASSLARGGYGYTF; cdr3_nt: TGTGCCAGCAGCTTAGCAAGGGGCGGCTATGGCTACACCTTC
j_call: TRBJ1-6; v_call: TRBV6-5; d_call: -; clone_size: -; cdr3_aa: CASSPRHLNSPLHF; cdr3_nt: TGTGCCAGCAGCCCCCGACACCTTAATTCACCCCTCCACTTT
j_call: TRBJ2-2; v_call: TRBV4-2; d_call: -; clone_size: -; cdr3_aa: CASSQDPRASGELFF; cdr3_nt: TGTGCCAGCAGCCAAGATCCCAGGGCGTCCGGGGAGCTGTTTTTT
j_call: TRBJ2-3; v_call: TRBV27; d_call: -; clone_size: -; cdr3_aa: CASSFSGPRTDTQYF; cdr3_nt: TGTGCCAGCAGTTTTAGCGGACCTCGCACAGATACGCAGTATTTT
j_call: TRBJ2-2; v_call: TRBV6-6; d_call: -; clone_size: -; cdr3_aa: CASSAAGERGTGELFF; cdr3_nt: TGTGCCAGCAGTGCCGCCGGGGAACGGGGCACCGGGGAGCTGTTTTTT
j_call: TRBJ1-1; v_call: TRBV3-1/TRBV3-2; d_call: -; clone_size: -; cdr3_aa: CASSQFPIGDNTEAFF; cdr3_nt: TGTGCCAGCAGCCAATTCCCAATCGGGGATAACACTGAAGCTTTCTTT
j_call: TRBJ2-7; v_call: TRBV19; d_call: TRBD2; clone_size: -; cdr3_aa: CASSLKQAGDEEQYF; cdr3_nt: TGTGCCAGTAGTCTCAAACAGGCGGGGGACGAGGAGCAGTACTTC
j_call: TRBJ1-1; v_call: TRBV25-1; d_call: TRBD1; clone_size: -; cdr3_aa: CASSARQGKNTEAFF; cdr3_nt: TGTGCCAGCAGTGCAAGACAGGGGAAGAACACTGAAGCTTTCTTT
j_call: TRBJ2-3; v_call: TRBV5-1; d_call: TRBD2; clone_size: once; cdr3_aa: CASSPGTSAADTQYF; cdr3_nt: TGCGCCAGCAGCCCAGGGACTAGCGCAGCAGATACGCAGTATTTT
j_call: TRBJ1-2; v_call: TRBV6-5; d_call: -; clone_size: -; cdr3_aa: CASKSDNGYTF; cdr3_nt: TGTGCCAGCAAGAGTGATAACGGCTACACCTTC
j_call: TRBJ1-5; v_call: TRBV5-1; d_call: -; clone_size: -; cdr3_aa: CASSLGGLNQPQHF; cdr3_nt: TGCGCCAGCAGCTTGGGGGGGCTCAATCAGCCCCAGCATTTT
j_call: TRBJ2-3; v_call: TRBV4-1; d_call: TRBD2; clone_size: -; cdr3_aa: CASSQEGRAGTRNTQYF; cdr3_nt: TGCGCCAGCAGCCAAGAGGGTCGAGCGGGGACCAGGAATACGCAGTATTTT
j_call: TRBJ1-2; v_call: TRBV11-2; d_call: -; clone_size: -; cdr3_aa: CASSLDLGAWDGYTF; cdr3_nt: TGTGCCAGCAGCTTAGATCTGGGCGCGTGGGATGGCTACACCTTC
j_call: TRBJ2-1; v_call: TRBV24-1; d_call: -; clone_size: few; cdr3_aa: CATSDRGASSYNEQFF; cdr3_nt: TGTGCCACCAGTGACCGGGGGGCCAGCTCCTACAATGAGCAGTTCTTC
j_call: TRBJ2-2; v_call: TRBV11-3; d_call: -; clone_size: few; cdr3_aa: CASSLVGLLGHLIAGELFF; cdr3_nt: TGTGCCAGCAGCTTAGTCGGGTTACTAGGGCACTTAATCGCCGGGGAGCTGTTTTTT
j_call: TRBJ1-2; v_call: TRBV5-1; d_call: -; clone_size: -; cdr3_aa: CASHNNQDPVGYGYTF; cdr3_nt: TGCGCCAGCCATAACAACCAGGATCCGGTAGGATATGGCTACACCTTC
j_call: TRBJ1-1; v_call: TRBV15; d_call: -; clone_size: -; cdr3_aa: CATTQGMTEAFF; cdr3_nt: TGTGCCACCACTCAGGGAATGACTGAAGCTTTCTTT
j_call: TRBJ1-1; v_call: TRBV5-6; d_call: TRBD1; clone_size: -; cdr3_aa: CASSPDRLILRAFF; cdr3_nt: TGTGCCAGCAGCCCGGACAGGCTAATCCTGAGAGCTTTCTTT
j_call: TRBJ2-3; v_call: TRBV15; d_call: -; clone_size: -; cdr3_aa: CATSRVPFTDTQYF; cdr3_nt: TGTGCCACCAGCAGAGTCCCCTTCACAGATACGCAGTATTTT
j_call: TRBJ1-6; v_call: TRBV6-4; d_call: -; clone_size: -; cdr3_aa: CASSDGVSPLHF; cdr3_nt: TGTGCCAGCAGTGACGGAGTTTCACCCCTCCACTTT
j_call: TRBJ2-3; v_call: TRBV5-1; d_call: TRBD1; clone_size: -; cdr3_aa: CASSLGQGAADTQYF; cdr3_nt: TGCGCCAGCAGCTTGGGACAGGGGGCTGCAGATACGCAGTATTTT
j_call: TRBJ1-6; v_call: TRBV10-2; d_call: -; clone_size: -; cdr3_aa: CASSGTANSPLHF; cdr3_nt: TGCGCCAGCAGTGGGACAGCTAATTCACCCCTCCACTTT
j_call: TRBJ1-6; v_call: TRBV15; d_call: -; clone_size: -; cdr3_aa: CATSRDRRAGQDF; cdr3_nt: TGTGCCACCAGCAGAGATCGGAGGGCAGGGCAGGACTTT
j_call: TRBJ1-2; v_call: TRBV13; d_call: -; clone_size: -; cdr3_aa: CASSFEEDGYTF; cdr3_nt: TGTGCCAGCAGCTTCGAAGAGGATGGCTACACCTTC
j_call: TRBJ1-1; v_call: TRBV11-2; d_call: -; clone_size: once; cdr3_aa: CASSLSQRLGNVFF; cdr3_nt: TGTGCCAGCAGCTTATCTCAACGACTGGGTAACGTTTTCTTT
j_call: TRBJ1-2; v_call: TRBV12-3/TRBV12-4; d_call: -; clone_size: -; cdr3_aa: CASQGLSYGYTF; cdr3_nt: TGTGCCTCCCAGGGGTTATCCTATGGCTACACCTTC
j_call: TRBJ1-2; v_call: TRBV27; d_call: TRBD1; clone_size: -; cdr3_aa: CASSLRTGENYGYTF; cdr3_nt: TGTGCCAGCAGTCTCCGAACAGGGGAGAACTATGGCTACACCTTC
j_call: TRBJ1-5; v_call: TRBV10-3; d_call: -; clone_size: -; cdr3_aa: CAMGAANQPQHF; cdr3_nt: TGTGCCATGGGGGCGGCAAATCAGCCCCAGCATTTT
j_call: TRBJ2-6; v_call: TRBV19; d_call: -; clone_size: -; cdr3_aa: CASSRVSGFSGANVLTF; cdr3_nt: TGTGCCAGTAGTCGGGTGTCGGGGTTCTCTGGGGCCAACGTCCTGACTTTC
j_call: TRBJ2-3; v_call: TRBV11-3; d_call: TRBD1; clone_size: many; cdr3_aa: CASSWTGARDTQYF; cdr3_nt: TGTGCCAGCAGCTGGACAGGGGCGAGAGATACGCAGTATTTT
j_call: TRBJ1-6; v_call: TRBV13; d_call: -; clone_size: -; cdr3_aa: CASSLGVQGFDSPLHF; cdr3_nt: TGTGCCAGCAGCTTGGGTGTACAGGGATTCGATTCACCCCTCCACTTT
j_call: TRBJ2-1; v_call: TRBV5-1; d_call: TRBD2; clone_size: -; cdr3_aa: CASSFTGTSGYNEQFF; cdr3_nt: TGCGCCAGCAGTTTTACCGGGACTAGCGGCTACAATGAGCAGTTCTTC
j_call: TRBJ1-3; v_call: TRBV4-1; d_call: -; clone_size: -; cdr3_aa: CASSRGGGIGNTIYF; cdr3_nt: TGCGCCAGCAGCAGGGGCGGGGGTATTGGAAACACCATATATTTT
j_call: TRBJ1-1; v_call: TRBV15; d_call: -; clone_size: -; cdr3_aa: CATSRDRTDLEAFF; cdr3_nt: TGTGCCACCAGCAGAGATCGGACAGACCTCGAAGCTTTCTTT
j_call: TRBJ2-1; v_call: TRBV5-1; d_call: TRBD1; clone_size: -; cdr3_aa: CASSSTGGYNEQFF; cdr3_nt: TGCGCCAGCAGCTCCACAGGGGGCTACAATGAGCAGTTCTTC
j_call: TRBJ2-3; v_call: TRBV7-2; d_call: TRBD1; clone_size: -; cdr3_aa: CASSLNPGTGGGTDTQYF; cdr3_nt: TGTGCCAGCAGCTTGAATCCCGGGACAGGGGGGGGCACAGATACGCAGTATTTT
j_call: TRBJ2-1; v_call: TRBV4-1; d_call: TRBD2; clone_size: -; cdr3_aa: CASSPTGVGGGPSSYNEQFF; cdr3_nt: TGCGCCAGCAGCCCGACCGGGGTCGGCGGGGGGCCGAGCTCCTACAATGAGCAGTTCTTC
j_call: TRBJ2-3; v_call: TRBV2; d_call: -; clone_size: -; cdr3_aa: CASGKRDTQYF; cdr3_nt: TGTGCCAGCGGTAAGAGGGATACGCAGTATTTT
j_call: TRBJ2-2; v_call: TRBV27; d_call: TRBD2; clone_size: -; cdr3_aa: CASSPTSGGYTGELFF; cdr3_nt: TGTGCCAGCAGCCCGACTAGCGGGGGGTACACCGGGGAGCTGTTTTTT
j_call: TRBJ1-3; v_call: TRBV11-3; d_call: -; clone_size: many; cdr3_aa: CASSWATGNTIYF; cdr3_nt: TGTGCCAGCAGCTGGGCCACTGGAAACACCATATATTTT
j_call: TRBJ2-2; v_call: TRBV27; d_call: -; clone_size: -; cdr3_aa: CASSLWAGYTGELFF; cdr3_nt: TGTGCCAGCAGTTTATGGGCAGGGTACACCGGGGAGCTGTTTTTT
j_call: TRBJ1-1; v_call: TRBV28; d_call: -; clone_size: -; cdr3_aa: CASSPPDRPNTEAFF; cdr3_nt: TGTGCCAGCAGTCCCCCAGACAGGCCGAACACTGAAGCTTTCTTT
j_call: TRBJ2-1; v_call: TRBV28; d_call: -; clone_size: -; cdr3_aa: CASRKPGHQFF; cdr3_nt: TGTGCCAGCAGAAAACCGGGACACCAGTTCTTC
j_call: TRBJ1-5; v_call: TRBV28; d_call: TRBD1; clone_size: -; cdr3_aa: CASSFSGQGGQPQHF; cdr3_nt: TGTGCCAGCAGTTTCTCTGGACAGGGGGGCCAGCCCCAGCATTTT
j_call: TRBJ2-1; v_call: TRBV7-2; d_call: -; clone_size: -; cdr3_aa: CASSAFGGLSSYNEQFF; cdr3_nt: TGTGCCAGCAGCGCGTTCGGAGGGTTAAGCTCCTACAATGAGCAGTTCTTC
j_call: TRBJ2-7; v_call: TRBV12-5; d_call: TRBD1; clone_size: -; cdr3_aa: CASGLRTGVKVEQYF; cdr3_nt: TGTGCTAGTGGTCTCCGGACAGGGGTAAAAGTCGAGCAGTACTTC
j_call: TRBJ1-1; v_call: TRBV5-1; d_call: -; clone_size: once; cdr3_aa: CASGDNPGTEAFF; cdr3_nt: TGCGCCAGCGGGGACAATCCGGGCACTGAAGCTTTCTTT
j_call: TRBJ1-2; v_call: TRBV27; d_call: -; clone_size: -; cdr3_aa: CASSPGALGGYTF; cdr3_nt: TGTGCCAGCAGTCCAGGGGCCTTAGGAGGCTACACCTTC
j_call: TRBJ2-7; v_call: TRBV13; d_call: TRBD2; clone_size: -; cdr3_aa: CASSLGVSGGANYEQYF; cdr3_nt: TGTGCCAGCAGCTTAGGGGTTAGCGGGGGGGCCAACTACGAGCAGTACTTC
j_call: TRBJ2-2; v_call: TRBV5-4; d_call: -; clone_size: once; cdr3_aa: CASSVSGELFF; cdr3_nt: TGTGCCAGCAGCGTCTCCGGGGAGCTGTTTTTT
j_call: TRBJ1-5; v_call: TRBV28; d_call: -; clone_size: -; cdr3_aa: CASIQRNQPQHF; cdr3_nt: TGTGCCAGCATCCAGAGGAATCAGCCCCAGCATTTT
j_call: TRBJ2-2; v_call: TRBV12-5; d_call: -; clone_size: -; cdr3_aa: CASGWRAPNTGELFF; cdr3_nt: TGTGCTAGTGGTTGGCGGGCTCCGAACACCGGGGAGCTGTTTTTT
j_call: TRBJ2-3; v_call: TRBV24-1; d_call: TRBD1; clone_size: -; cdr3_aa: CATSDPQQGSGTDTQYF; cdr3_nt: TGTGCCACCAGTGATCCTCAACAGGGGTCGGGCACAGATACGCAGTATTTT
j_call: TRBJ2-3; v_call: TRBV2; d_call: -; clone_size: -; cdr3_aa: CASTLSWALTDTQYF; cdr3_nt: TGTGCCAGCACCCTTTCGTGGGCTCTCACAGATACGCAGTATTTT
j_call: TRBJ2-3; v_call: TRBV5-1; d_call: TRBD1; clone_size: few; cdr3_aa: CASSLGGGYDTQYF; cdr3_nt: TGCGCCAGCAGCTTGGGAGGGGGCTACGATACGCAGTATTTT
j_call: TRBJ2-5; v_call: TRBV6-5; d_call: TRBD1; clone_size: -; cdr3_aa: CASKLYRGVQETQYF; cdr3_nt: TGTGCCAGCAAACTCTACAGGGGTGTACAAGAGACCCAGTACTTC
j_call: TRBJ2-3; v_call: TRBV10-3; d_call: -; clone_size: -; cdr3_aa: CAISLVEPTDTQYF; cdr3_nt: TGTGCCATCAGTTTAGTAGAGCCCACAGATACGCAGTATTTT
j_call: TRBJ2-3; v_call: TRBV30; d_call: -; clone_size: once; cdr3_aa: CAWSVHPPDTQYF; cdr3_nt: TGTGCCTGGAGTGTACATCCCCCAGATACGCAGTATTTT